These 13 T cell receptor beta chains share one sample of origin, sequenced in a study of cytomegalovirus exposure and HLA in healthy donors. PCR was performed using 60 Vbeta and 13 Jbeta primers. TCRdb's table, derived via immunoSEQ multiplex PCR, lists solely in-frame clones and lacks some. The profile covers 150,000 to 170,000 clones, with roughly 75% appearing a single time and about 1.3% taken by the ten largest. The sequenced sample was PBMCs. All receptors derive from a man between 18 and 29 years old in good health and CMV-seronegative.

The chain has TRBV27 and TRBJ2-2, with TRBD2 identical over 8 bases. The CDR3 is 17 amino acids. The V and J ends lost 6 bases and 4 bases, in that order; junction bases with no gene match: 13. Per the germline V gene, CDR1 is MNHEY and CDR2 is SMNVEV (reference sequence). CDR3 in DNA: TGTGCCAGCAGCCGGCTGCGGTCTAGCGGGTTCACCGGGGAGCTGTTTTTT. Its translation: CASSRLRSSGFTGELFF.

This clone was picked up a small number of times. In DNA form, the CDR3 reads TGTGCCAGCAGTTTATCGTGGACAGGGGCCAAGCCCCAGCATTTT. Translation gives CASSLSWTGAKPQHF. This chain uses TRBV28 with TRBJ1-5; 9 bases are a match to TRBD1. V lost 1 base, J lost 8 bases, and 6 bases stayed unmatched. The CDR3 extends over 15 amino acids. Per germline, CDR1 MDHEN and CDR2 SYDVKM.

V usage is TRBV27 and J usage is TRBJ2-2; the match to TRBD2 covers 15 bases. The germline V gene has CDR1 MNHEY and CDR2 SMNVEV (reference sequence). V dropped 6 bases and J dropped 3; count of bases not matched to a gene: 20. The CDR3 runs to 22 residues. The CDR3 region is CASSLLRRAGLAGGPDTGELFF. CDR3 nucleotide sequence: TGTGCCAGCAGCCTCCTTAGGAGGGCCGGACTAGCGGGAGGGCCTGACACCGGGGAGCTGTTTTTT.

V gene TRBV6-1 combines with J gene TRBJ2-6; no firm D call. Germline V gene sequence: CDR1 MNHNS, CDR2 SASEGT. Trimming pared 7 bases from V and 5 bases from J, leaving 12 bases between. CDR3 length: 14 residues. The CDR3: CASTEPYRANVLTF. CDR3 DNA sequence: TGTGCCAGCACCGAGCCGTATAGGGCCAACGTCCTGACTTTC.

The V gene is TRBV7-2, the J gene TRBJ2-5; the match to TRBD2 covers 7 bases. The CDR3 covers 16 residues. With V trimmed by 1 base and J by 0 bases, 5 bases remained unmatched. Germline V gene data show CDR1 as SGHTA and CDR2 as FQGNSA. The CDR3 region is CASSLGREAYQETQYF. The CDR3 DNA reads TGTGCCAGCAGCTTAGGCCGGGAGGCGTACCAAGAGACCCAGTACTTC. Supplemented by reference TRBV7-2 and TRBJ2-5, the full variable domain reads GAGVSQSPSNKVTEKGKDVELRCDPISGHTALYWYRQSLGQGLEFLIYFQGNSAPDKSGLPSDRFSAERTGGSVSTLTIQRTQQEDSAVYLCASSLGREAYQETQYFGPGTRLLVL.

This clone was counted once. The V and J genes are TRBV28 and TRBJ1-6, with TRBD1 as a possible D gene (6 bases). Per germline, CDR1 MDHEN and CDR2 SYDVKM. This CDR3 has 13 residues. The V end was cut by 8 bases, the J end by 9 bases, with 14 bases between. CDR3 in DNA: TGTGCCAGCGGGGGCCCCCTTGGTTCACCCCTCCACTTT. Translating it yields CASGGPLGSPLHF.

The chain couples TRBV10-2 to TRBJ2-7; 7 nucleotides match TRBD2. The CDR3 runs to 12 residues. The J segment lost 9 bases and the V segment lost 8 bases, leaving 10 bases of the junction unmatched. From germline, CDR1 is WSHSY and CDR2 SAAADI. This CDR3 reads CASGTGGPGQYF. CDR3 in DNA: TGCGCCAGCGGAACGGGGGGTCCTGGGCAGTACTTC.

The chain couples TRBV28 to TRBJ2-3, with D possibly TRBD2 on 5 matching bases. The germline V gene has CDR1 MDHEN and CDR2 SYDVKM. This CDR3 is 16 amino acids long. V gave up 6 bases and J gave up 2 bases, with 18 bases separating them. The CDR3 sequence is CASSPRLGRVTDTQYF. The CDR3 DNA follows: TGTGCCAGCAGCCCCCGCCTTGGGCGGGTCACAGATACGCAGTATTTT.

The chain has TRBV12-5 and TRBJ2-7; D perhaps matches TRBD1 (7 bases). Trimming stripped 8 bases from V and 6 bases from J, with 17 bases between. CDR1 and CDR2 (germline): LGHNT, FRNRAP. CDR3 length equals 13 residues. In nucleotides, the CDR3 is TGTGCTAGTTTGACAGGGAGGTCTGGCGAGCAGTACTTC. Translation: CASLTGRSGEQYF.

The chain links TRBV7-9 to TRBJ2-7; D is uncertain. Germline loops: CDR1 SEHNR, CDR2 FQNEAQ (reference sequence). V lost 4 bases, J lost 9 bases, and 13 bases lay in between. The CDR3 runs 12 residues. The CDR3 region is CASSSRVFRQYF. The CDR3 nucleotides read TGTGCCAGCAGCTCCCGGGTCTTTAGGCAGTACTTC.

This sequence joins TRBV2 and TRBJ2-2; D is undetermined. The germline V gene encodes CDR1 SNHLY and CDR2 FYNNEI. The CDR3 totals 16 residues. V dropped 0 bases and J dropped 3 bases, with 11 bases sitting between them. The chain's CDR3 is CASSEAPVQHTGELFF. The DNA for the CDR3 is TGTGCCAGCAGTGAAGCGCCGGTCCAACACACCGGGGAGCTGTTTTTT.

The table lists this clone with a count of one. The chain links TRBV6-5 to TRBJ1-4; TRBD1 aligns across 7 bases. The CDR3 sequence is 15 residues long. Germline V gives CDR1 MNHEY, CDR2 SVGAGI. Germline trimming cut 4 bases from V and 7 bases from J; bases unmatched to any gene: 9. CDR3 nucleotide sequence: TGTGCCAGCAGTTCGGAGGGGGCCGCGGGTGAAAAACTGTTTTTT. Protein: CASSSEGAAGEKLFF.

This clone was seen a handful of times. The chain couples TRBV6-5 to TRBJ2-6, with D hard to call. The CDR3 runs 15 residues. Trimming cost V 5 bases and J 0 bases, with 8 bases left between them. CDR1 and CDR2 (germline): MNHEY, SVGAGI. CDR3 sequence: CASSVDNSGANVLTF. DNA for the CDR3: TGTGCCAGCAGTGTCGACAACTCTGGGGCCAACGTCCTGACTTTC.